This TCR beta chain was sequenced during a study of blood T cell repertoires in COVID-19. Study at large: From the United States, Italy and Spain came samples of acute and convalescent COVID-19. The cDNA or gDNA used as material had been derived from T cells, B-cell-depleted T cells, or PBMCs.

Germline V lookup: CDR1 MNHEY, CDR2 SVGEGT. Trimming cost V 3 bases and J 2 bases, with 11 bases left between them. This CDR3 has 14 amino acids. Profiling relied on immunoSEQ multiplex PCR, and the TCRdb table lists in-frame clones only, not all of them. The sample comprises 300,000 to 350,000 clones, about 90% of which are singletons, and roughly 3.4% rests with the top ten. The sequence was obtained from a woman aged 18 to 35 who had recovered from COVID-19. The chain employs TRBV6-2 or TRBV6-3 and TRBJ2-7, with no clear D. Specimen: peripheral blood. The CDR3 reads CASSYPGSAYEQYV. CDR3 in DNA: TGTGCCAGCAGTTATCCCGGCAGCGCCTACGAGCAGTACGTC.